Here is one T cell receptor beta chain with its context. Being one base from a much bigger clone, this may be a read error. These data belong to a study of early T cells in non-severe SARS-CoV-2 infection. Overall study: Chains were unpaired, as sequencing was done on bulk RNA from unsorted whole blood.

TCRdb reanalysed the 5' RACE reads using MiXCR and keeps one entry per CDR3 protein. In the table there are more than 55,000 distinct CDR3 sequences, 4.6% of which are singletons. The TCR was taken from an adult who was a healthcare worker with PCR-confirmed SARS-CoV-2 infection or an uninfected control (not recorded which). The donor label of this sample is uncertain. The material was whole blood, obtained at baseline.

CDR3 protein: CASSYSSGTGGTKAFF. In DNA form, the CDR3 reads TGTGCCAGCAGTTACTCCTCCGGGACAGGGGGCACTAAAGCTTTCTTT. The genes are TRBV6-5 and TRBJ1-1, with 12 bases identical to TRBD1. The CDR3 runs 16 residues. In germline, CDR1 is MNHEY, CDR2 SVGAGI.